The TCR beta chain under discussion was sequenced for a study of blood T cell repertoires in COVID-19. Study background: Sites across the United States, Italy and Spain contributed samples from acute and convalescent COVID-19. From T cells, B-cell-depleted T cells, or PBMCs came the material, which was cDNA or gDNA.

Original methodology: Quantification of nucleated cells was approximated via reference gene primer amplification. TCRdb's table, derived via immunoSEQ multiplex PCR, lists solely in-frame clones and lacks some. V, J and clone size are those of that table, while D and trimming were read from the DNA. The data show 150,000 to 200,000 clones, roughly 87% seen once. Trimming left V 7 bases short and J 1 base short, with 13 bases between. Per the germline V gene, CDR1 is MNHEY and CDR2 is SVGAGI. The CDR3 spans 14 residues. This chain links TRBV6-5 with TRBJ1-1; possible D gene TRBD1, 5 bases. This TCR was sampled from a human donor in a cohort sampled during active COVID-19. Sequenced input: peripheral blood. The CDR3 reads CASNKQDWNTEAFF. The CDR3, as DNA: TGTGCCAGCAATAAACAGGATTGGAACACTGAAGCTTTCTTT.